This is a list of T cell receptor beta chains from one sample in a study of blood T cell repertoires in COVID-19. The table came from immunoSEQ multiplex PCR; TCRdb's copy has only in-frame clones and leaves some out. Here the sample spans some 70,000 clones, 87% being singletons. Material for sequencing was peripheral blood. These receptors all stem from a man aged 50-59 years with active COVID-19. Both conserved end residues are part of each CDR3. Each record gives: V gene, clone size, D gene, J gene, CDR3 protein, CDR3 DNA. A D gene is named only where the DNA matches it firmly. Only some rows state a clone size, as once, few, many or a class for expanded clones.

v_gene: TRBV6-5; abundance: .; d_gene: .; j_gene: TRBJ2-3; CDR3aa: CASSQGTEADTQYF; CDR3nt: TGTGCCAGCAGCCAGGGAACTGAGGCAGATACGCAGTATTTT
v_gene: TRBV10-2; abundance: .; d_gene: .; j_gene: TRBJ2-3; CDR3aa: CASSERGDTQYF; CDR3nt: TGCGCCAGCAGTGAGCGGGGAGATACGCAGTATTTT
v_gene: TRBV9; abundance: .; d_gene: .; j_gene: TRBJ2-1; CDR3aa: CASSVEDSLWNEQFF; CDR3nt: TGTGCCAGCAGCGTAGAGGACTCACTTTGGAATGAGCAGTTCTTC
v_gene: TRBV28; abundance: .; d_gene: TRBD1; j_gene: TRBJ1-2; CDR3aa: CASSLGQGDGYTF; CDR3nt: TGTGCCAGCAGTTTGGGACAGGGAGATGGCTACACCTTC
v_gene: TRBV5-4; abundance: .; d_gene: TRBD1; j_gene: TRBJ1-2; CDR3aa: CASSWGQGPYGYTF; CDR3nt: TGTGCCAGCAGCTGGGGACAGGGTCCTTATGGCTACACCTTC
v_gene: TRBV3-1/TRBV3-2; abundance: .; d_gene: .; j_gene: TRBJ2-7; CDR3aa: CASSQERGWYNEQYF; CDR3nt: TGTGCCAGCAGCCAAGAGCGGGGCTGGTACAACGAGCAGTACTTC
v_gene: TRBV19; abundance: .; d_gene: TRBD2; j_gene: TRBJ2-1; CDR3aa: CASSRAGGYNEQFF; CDR3nt: TGTGCCAGTAGTCGAGCGGGGGGATACAATGAGCAGTTCTTC
v_gene: TRBV7-6; abundance: .; d_gene: TRBD2; j_gene: TRBJ2-5; CDR3aa: CASSLGSGGALGTQYF; CDR3nt: TGTGCCAGCAGCTTAGGGAGCGGGGGGGCCTTAGGGACCCAGTACTTC
v_gene: TRBV30; abundance: once; d_gene: TRBD1; j_gene: TRBJ2-2; CDR3aa: CAWNRGNTGELFF; CDR3nt: TGTGCCTGGAACAGGGGTAACACCGGGGAGCTGTTTTTT
v_gene: TRBV7-6; abundance: .; d_gene: .; j_gene: TRBJ2-7; CDR3aa: CASSLGATGAGEQYF; CDR3nt: TGTGCCAGCAGCTTAGGGGCAACAGGGGCGGGGGAGCAGTACTTC
v_gene: TRBV10-1; abundance: .; d_gene: .; j_gene: TRBJ1-2; CDR3aa: CASSPYYGYTF; CDR3nt: TGCGCCAGCTCCCCTTACTATGGCTACACCTTC
v_gene: TRBV13; abundance: once; d_gene: .; j_gene: TRBJ2-7; CDR3aa: CASSFEAYEQYF; CDR3nt: TGTGCCAGCAGCTTCGAGGCGTACGAGCAGTACTTC
v_gene: TRBV5-1; abundance: .; d_gene: TRBD1; j_gene: TRBJ2-6; CDR3aa: CASSLATGTGASGANVLTF; CDR3nt: TGCGCCAGCAGCTTGGCAACCGGGACAGGAGCTTCTGGGGCCAACGTCCTGACTTTC
v_gene: TRBV27; abundance: .; d_gene: TRBD1; j_gene: TRBJ2-6; CDR3aa: CASSLRPGQRSSGANVLTF; CDR3nt: TGTGCCAGCAGTCTTCGGCCGGGACAGAGAAGCTCTGGGGCCAACGTCCTGACTTTC
v_gene: TRBV6-4; abundance: .; d_gene: .; j_gene: TRBJ1-2; CDR3aa: CASSEWQNYGYTF; CDR3nt: TGTGCCAGCAGTGAGTGGCAGAACTATGGCTACACCTTC
v_gene: TRBV7-2; abundance: .; d_gene: TRBD1; j_gene: TRBJ2-7; CDR3aa: CASSLAGQVFYEQYF; CDR3nt: TGTGCCAGCAGCTTAGCCGGACAGGTCTTCTACGAGCAGTACTTC
v_gene: TRBV7-2; abundance: once; d_gene: .; j_gene: TRBJ1-1; CDR3aa: CASSLSSGNTEAFF; CDR3nt: TGTGCCAGCAGCTTAAGCTCGGGTAACACTGAAGCTTTCTTT
v_gene: TRBV11-3; abundance: .; d_gene: .; j_gene: TRBJ2-2; CDR3aa: CASSQGRLNTGELFF; CDR3nt: TGTGCCAGCAGCCAGGGTAGATTGAACACCGGGGAGCTGTTTTTT
v_gene: TRBV5-6; abundance: .; d_gene: .; j_gene: TRBJ1-1; CDR3aa: CASTRGYTEAFF; CDR3nt: TGTGCCAGCACCCGCGGCTATACTGAAGCTTTCTTT
v_gene: TRBV5-6; abundance: .; d_gene: .; j_gene: TRBJ2-1; CDR3aa: CASSINNEQFF; CDR3nt: TGTGCCAGCAGCATAAACAATGAGCAGTTCTTC
v_gene: TRBV12-5; abundance: .; d_gene: .; j_gene: TRBJ2-1; CDR3aa: CASGLVNGKSSYNEQFF; CDR3nt: TGTGCTAGTGGTTTGGTAAACGGGAAAAGCTCCTACAATGAGCAGTTCTTC
v_gene: TRBV24-1; abundance: .; d_gene: .; j_gene: TRBJ1-1; CDR3aa: CATSLSGGGTEAFF; CDR3nt: TGTGCCACCAGCCTCTCGGGGGGTGGGACTGAAGCTTTCTTT
v_gene: TRBV7-3; abundance: .; d_gene: TRBD1; j_gene: TRBJ2-1; CDR3aa: CASSLITSGGSEQFF; CDR3nt: TGTGCCAGCAGCTTAATAACGTCAGGGGGCAGTGAGCAGTTCTTC
v_gene: TRBV6-5; abundance: .; d_gene: .; j_gene: TRBJ1-5; CDR3aa: CASSAGGQPQHF; CDR3nt: TGTGCCAGCAGCGCGGGGGGGCAGCCCCAGCATTTT
v_gene: TRBV11-3; abundance: .; d_gene: .; j_gene: TRBJ1-1; CDR3aa: CASSSTGLSTEAFF; CDR3nt: TGTGCCAGCAGTTCTACAGGGCTATCCACTGAAGCTTTCTTT
v_gene: TRBV3-1/TRBV3-2; abundance: .; d_gene: TRBD2; j_gene: TRBJ2-1; CDR3aa: CASSLTSRGQFF; CDR3nt: TGTGCCAGCAGCCTGACTAGCCGAGGGCAGTTCTTC
v_gene: TRBV19; abundance: .; d_gene: TRBD1; j_gene: TRBJ1-2; CDR3aa: CASTPGQRPPNYGYTF; CDR3nt: TGTGCCAGTACCCCGGGACAGCGACCTCCTAACTATGGCTACACCTTC
v_gene: TRBV30; abundance: .; d_gene: .; j_gene: TRBJ2-5; CDR3aa: CAWTDRRGQETQYF; CDR3nt: TGTGCCTGGACGGACCGGCGGGGCCAAGAGACCCAGTACTTC
v_gene: TRBV28; abundance: .; d_gene: TRBD1; j_gene: TRBJ2-7; CDR3aa: CASSLTGQGAGEQYF; CDR3nt: TGTGCCAGCAGTCTCACGGGACAGGGGGCTGGGGAGCAGTACTTC
v_gene: TRBV6-5; abundance: .; d_gene: TRBD2; j_gene: TRBJ2-2; CDR3aa: CASGVRGGLRELFF; CDR3nt: TGTGCCAGCGGAGTGCGGGGGGGCCTCAGGGAGCTGTTTTTT
v_gene: TRBV5-4; abundance: .; d_gene: .; j_gene: TRBJ1-2; CDR3aa: CASSFIQEYGYTF; CDR3nt: TGTGCCAGCAGCTTTATACAGGAGTATGGCTACACCTTC
v_gene: TRBV28; abundance: once; d_gene: TRBD2; j_gene: TRBJ2-1; CDR3aa: CASSSAGGVDEQFF; CDR3nt: TGTGCCAGCAGTTCCGCGGGAGGTGTCGATGAGCAGTTCTTC
v_gene: TRBV4-1; abundance: .; d_gene: .; j_gene: TRBJ1-6; CDR3aa: CASSQGQSSSYNSPLHF; CDR3nt: TGCGCCAGCAGCCAAGGACAGTCGAGCTCCTATAATTCACCCCTCCACTTT
v_gene: TRBV6-2/TRBV6-3; abundance: once; d_gene: .; j_gene: TRBJ1-1; CDR3aa: CASSYSRATPFF; CDR3nt: TGTGCCAGCAGTTACTCGAGGGCCACCCCTTTCTTT
v_gene: TRBV12-3/TRBV12-4; abundance: .; d_gene: .; j_gene: TRBJ1-2; CDR3aa: CASSRSRVLSTIF; CDR3nt: TGTGCCAGCAGTCGCTCACGGGTCTTGTCTACCATCTTC
v_gene: TRBV18; abundance: .; d_gene: TRBD2; j_gene: TRBJ2-3; CDR3aa: CASSPRAGGTDTQYF; CDR3nt: TGTGCCAGCTCACCGCGTGCGGGGGGCACAGATACGCAGTATTTT
v_gene: TRBV19; abundance: few; d_gene: TRBD2; j_gene: TRBJ2-3; CDR3aa: CASSIEAGGTDTQYF; CDR3nt: TGTGCCAGTAGTATCGAGGCGGGAGGCACAGATACGCAGTATTTT
v_gene: TRBV3-1/TRBV3-2; abundance: .; d_gene: .; j_gene: TRBJ1-1; CDR3aa: CASSQFRGSAEAFF; CDR3nt: TGTGCCAGCAGCCAATTCAGGGGCTCGGCTGAAGCTTTCTTT
v_gene: TRBV30; abundance: .; d_gene: .; j_gene: TRBJ1-3; CDR3aa: CAWSRMGGGNTIYF; CDR3nt: TGTGCCTGGAGTAGGATGGGGGGAGGAAACACCATATATTTT
v_gene: TRBV18; abundance: .; d_gene: .; j_gene: TRBJ1-5; CDR3aa: CASSPGHLYSNQPQHF; CDR3nt: TGTGCCAGCTCACCGGGACACCTTTATAGCAATCAGCCCCAGCATTTT
v_gene: TRBV29-1; abundance: .; d_gene: .; j_gene: TRBJ1-4; CDR3aa: CSVDPDSTRGEKLFF; CDR3nt: TGCAGCGTTGACCCCGACAGCACCAGGGGTGAAAAACTGTTTTTT
v_gene: TRBV7-2; abundance: .; d_gene: TRBD2; j_gene: TRBJ2-1; CDR3aa: CASSSPSGRGHEQFF; CDR3nt: TGTGCCAGCAGCTCCCCTAGCGGGAGGGGCCATGAGCAGTTCTTC
v_gene: TRBV24-1; abundance: .; d_gene: TRBD1; j_gene: TRBJ1-2; CDR3aa: CATSDSPSGKGAYGYTF; CDR3nt: TGTGCCACCAGTGACTCCCCCTCAGGGAAGGGGGCCTATGGCTACACCTTC
v_gene: TRBV7-2; abundance: .; d_gene: .; j_gene: TRBJ1-3; CDR3aa: CASSFVSGNTIYF; CDR3nt: TGTGCCAGCAGCTTCGTATCTGGAAACACCATATATTTT
v_gene: TRBV5-4; abundance: .; d_gene: TRBD1; j_gene: TRBJ2-5; CDR3aa: CASSPGQRGETQYF; CDR3nt: TGTGCCAGCAGCCCGGGACAGAGGGGGGAGACCCAGTACTTC
v_gene: TRBV30; abundance: .; d_gene: TRBD1; j_gene: TRBJ2-4; CDR3aa: CAWGKDRGNIQYF; CDR3nt: TGTGCCTGGGGAAAGGACAGGGGGAACATTCAGTACTTC
v_gene: TRBV11-2; abundance: .; d_gene: .; j_gene: TRBJ1-1; CDR3aa: CASSLGFGAENTEAFF; CDR3nt: TGTGCCAGCAGCTTAGGCTTTGGGGCAGAGAACACTGAAGCTTTCTTT
v_gene: TRBV27; abundance: .; d_gene: .; j_gene: TRBJ1-2; CDR3aa: CASSPGQPTYGYTF; CDR3nt: TGTGCCAGCAGTCCCGGACAGCCTACTTATGGCTACACCTTC
v_gene: TRBV5-1; abundance: .; d_gene: .; j_gene: TRBJ1-2; CDR3aa: CASSLELSRPSAVHGYTF; CDR3nt: TGCGCCAGCAGCTTGGAACTAAGTCGGCCGTCAGCGGTTCATGGCTACACCTTC
v_gene: TRBV7-2; abundance: .; d_gene: TRBD2; j_gene: TRBJ2-1; CDR3aa: CASSLELAGVDEQFF; CDR3nt: TGTGCCAGCAGCTTAGAGCTAGCGGGAGTCGATGAGCAGTTCTTC
v_gene: TRBV14; abundance: .; d_gene: TRBD2; j_gene: TRBJ2-7; CDR3aa: CASSQVGGVGLEQYF; CDR3nt: TGTGCCAGCAGCCAAGTTGGGGGGGTTGGCCTCGAGCAGTACTTC
v_gene: TRBV7-9; abundance: .; d_gene: TRBD1; j_gene: TRBJ2-3; CDR3aa: CASSYYRGTSTDTQYF; CDR3nt: TGTGCCAGCAGCTACTACAGGGGGACTAGCACAGATACGCAGTATTTT